These 31 T cell receptor beta chains were sequenced from one sample in a study of blood T cell repertoires in COVID-19. Sequenced by immunoSEQ multiplex PCR; TCRdb stores in-frame clones only, minus some. Among around 160,000 clones listed, over 80% were seen once. The sequenced material came from peripheral blood. These receptors originate from a woman aged 40 to 50 with active or convalescent COVID-19.

The rearrangement uses TRBV27 and TRBJ2-3; 11 nucleotides match TRBD1. In germline, CDR1 is MNHEY, CDR2 SMNVEV (reference sequence). The ends lost 6 bases at V and 5 bases at J; junction bases unmatched: 22. The CDR3 contains 20 residues. The CDR3 spells CASSQTFWTGGAYGRDTQYF. CDR3 DNA: TGTGCCAGCAGCCAAACCTTTTGGACAGGGGGCGCGTATGGAAGAGATACGCAGTATTTT.

V is TRBV15 and J is TRBJ2-3, with D maybe TRBD1 (6 bases). The V gene lost 4 bases and the J gene lost 4 bases, with 12 bases spanning the gap. The CDR3 spans 14 residues. The germline gives CDR1 LNHNV, CDR2 YYDKDF (reference sequence). CDR3 loop: CATSTETGADTQYF. DNA for the CDR3: TGTGCCACCAGCACCGAGACAGGAGCAGATACGCAGTATTTT. Full variable domain (missing parts from reference TRBV15 and TRBJ2-3): DAMVIQNPRYQVTQFGKPVTLSCSQTLNHNVMYWYQQKSSQAPKLLFHYYDKDFNNEADTPDNFQSRRPNTSFCFLDIRSPGLGDTAMYLCATSTETGADTQYFGPGTRLTVL.

The rearrangement joins TRBV7-9 to TRBJ2-7; 7 nucleotides line up with TRBD1. CDR3 size: 15 residues. With V trimmed by 5 bases and J by 1 base, 8 bases remained unmatched. Germline CDR1 is SEHNR and CDR2 is FQNEAQ (reference sequence). The CDR3 spells CASSDTKGASYEQYF. In DNA, the CDR3 is TGTGCCAGCAGCGACACCAAGGGGGCGTCCTACGAGCAGTACTTC.

The chain has TRBV7-2 and TRBJ2-7; 7 positions agree with TRBD2. This CDR3 is 15 amino acids long. Germline V lookup: CDR1 SGHTA, CDR2 FQGNSA. The ends lost 0 bases at V and 3 bases at J; junction bases unmatched: 5. CDR3 in DNA: TGTGCCAGCAGCTTAGCCGGCACTAGCGACTACGAGCAGTACTTC. It yields the protein CASSLAGTSDYEQYF.

A few counts support this clone. The V call is TRBV6-5, the J call TRBJ1-5, with TRBD1 matching over 8 bases. The CDR3 is 14 amino acids. V shed 11 bases, J shed 4 bases, and the junction held 10 bases outside the gene matches. Germline assignment: CDR1 MNHEY and CDR2 SVGAGI. In nucleotides, the CDR3 is TGTGCCGTCGGAGGACAGGGAAATAATCAGCCCCAGCATTTT. This sequence encodes CAVGGQGNNQPQHF.

V usage is TRBV19 and J usage is TRBJ2-1; 10 nucleotides match TRBD2. V was pared by 5 bases and J by 4 bases, with 5 bases of the junction left unmatched. Germline-derived CDR1 and CDR2 are LNHDA and SQIVND (reference sequence). This CDR3 has 15 residues. For the CDR3, the DNA is TGTGCCAGTAGTCTCACTAGCGGGGTTTACAATGAGCAGTTCTTC. Its translation: CASSLTSGVYNEQFF.

This chain links TRBV27 with TRBJ1-2; TRBD1 matches 8 bases. The CDR3 contains 13 residues. Germline V gene sequence: CDR1 MNHEY, CDR2 SMNVEV (reference sequence). The V gene end was trimmed by 6 bases and the J gene end by 4 bases; junction bases not matched to a gene: 4. As DNA, the CDR3 is TGTGCCAGCAGCCGAGACAGGGGCTATGGCTACACCTTC. It encodes CASSRDRGYGYTF.

This clone came up a few times. V is TRBV5-1 and J is TRBJ2-6; D might be TRBD2 (5 bases). The germline V gene encodes CDR1 SGHRS and CDR2 YFSETQ. The V end lost 2 bases, the J end lost 0 bases, and 9 bases lay between the germline ends. The CDR3 has 16 residues. CDR3 DNA: TGCGCCAGCAGCTTCGAGGGAAGCTCTGGGGCCAACGTCCTGACTTTC. Its protein is CASSFEGSSGANVLTF.

The chain couples TRBV19 to TRBJ1-3; D not resolved. Germline assignment: CDR1 LNHDA and CDR2 SQIVND (reference sequence). The V gene lost 10 bases and the J gene lost 0 bases, with 16 bases spanning the gap. The CDR3 covers 15 residues. The CDR3 region has the DNA TGTGCCACAAAGCGCGACGTATACTCTGGAAACACCATATATTTT. Amino acids: CATKRDVYSGNTIYF.

The rearrangement uses TRBV7-9 and TRBJ1-5; D may be TRBD1 (6 bases). The CDR3 sequence is 13 residues long. The V and J ends lost 5 bases and 7 bases respectively, with 12 bases between them. The germline CDR1 and CDR2 sequences are SEHNR and FQNEAQ (reference sequence). CDR3 sequence (DNA): TGTGCCAGCAGCCCGGACCAGGGGCAGCCCCAGCATTTT. Encoded protein: CASSPDQGQPQHF.

The chain has TRBV30 and TRBJ2-7, with D tentatively TRBD2 (6 bases). The germline gives CDR1 GTSNPN, CDR2 SVGIG (reference sequence). V shed 5 bases and J shed 6 bases, with 11 bases lying between them. There are 11 residues in the CDR3. CDR3 sequence: CAWGGSGEQYF. In DNA form, the CDR3 reads TGTGCCTGGGGAGGGAGCGGCGAGCAGTACTTC.

The chain couples TRBV19 to TRBJ1-3, with D perhaps matching TRBD1 (5 bases). The CDR3 contains 14 residues. Germline V lookup: CDR1 LNHDA, CDR2 SQIVND (reference sequence). Trimming shortened V by 5 bases and J by 5 bases, and 13 bases separated the two germline ends. This chain's CDR3 is CASSPQTARNTIYF. CDR3 nucleotides: TGTGCCAGTAGTCCTCAGACAGCAAGAAACACCATATATTTT.

A word on this clone: The junction shows a germline mismatch at one end, possibly a read error. This chain connects TRBV3-1 (or the pseudogene TRBV3-2) to TRBJ2-7; TRBD2 matches 13 bases. This CDR3 contains 14 residues. Germline-derived CDR1 and CDR2 are LGHDT and YNNKEL (reference sequence). The CDR3 region has the DNA TGTGCCAGCAGCCACGGACTAGCGGGGGACGAACAGTACTTC. Amino acids: CASSHGLAGDEQYF.

This rearrangement joins TRBV19 to TRBJ2-2; perhaps TRBD1 as D (5 bases). Trimming removed 2 bases at V and 6 bases at J, with 10 bases between. Germline CDR1 reads LNHDA; CDR2 reads SQIVND (reference sequence). This CDR3 is built from 14 residues. The CDR3 nucleotides are TGTGCCAGTAGTATAAGTCTAGGGGCCGGGGAGCTGTTTTTT. Its protein is CASSISLGAGELFF.

J is TRBJ1-2 and V is TRBV27, with 8 positions matching TRBD1. The CDR3 extends over 15 amino acids. Germline assignment: CDR1 MNHEY and CDR2 SMNVEV (reference sequence). Losses at the gene ends were 5 bases for V and 4 bases for J; bases not matched to a gene: 9. The CDR3 nucleotides are TGTGCCAGCAGTCCCGCGGCAGGGGGCAGCTATGGCTACACCTTC. Translating gives CASSPAAGGSYGYTF.

CDR3 DNA: TGTGCCAGCTCACCAACGAGAAATGAGCAGTTCTTC. Its translation is CASSPTRNEQFF. This chain uses TRBV18 with TRBJ2-1; D remains ambiguous. Germline V gene lookup returns CDR1 KGHSH and CDR2 LQKENI. The CDR3 extends over 12 amino acids. Deletions cut 2 bases from V and 7 bases from J, with 6 bases between.

The rearrangement links TRBV6-4 to TRBJ2-2; 7 nucleotides agree with TRBD1. V shed 6 bases and J 7 bases; nucleotides not matched to a gene: 5. There are 13 residues in the CDR3. The germline gives CDR1 MRHNA, CDR2 SNTAGT. CDR3 bases: TGTGCCAGCAGGGGACAGCCCCTCGGGGAGCTGTTTTTT. It encodes CASRGQPLGELFF.

V gene TRBV28 combines with J gene TRBJ2-6; tentatively, D is TRBD2 (6 bases). Germline CDR1 is MDHEN and CDR2 is SYDVKM. This CDR3 has 16 residues. V was shortened by 1 base and J by 0 bases, with 7 bases between the two germline ends. CDR3 amino acids: CASSLFGSSGANVLTF. The CDR3 DNA sequence: TGTGCCAGCAGTTTATTCGGGAGCTCTGGGGCCAACGTCCTGACTTTC.

The V and J genes are TRBV28 and TRBJ1-5; 10 nucleotides line up with TRBD1. The CDR3 consists of 17 residues. Germline loops: CDR1 MDHEN, CDR2 SYDVKM. The junction had 7 bases not matched to a gene; V was cut back by 5 bases and J by 0 bases. The CDR3 DNA reads TGTGCCAGCAGTGCCGGGACAGGGGAAGATAGCAATCAGCCCCAGCATTTT. Translation gives CASSAGTGEDSNQPQHF.

The chain joins TRBV4-3 to TRBJ2-1; D remains ambiguous. In germline, CDR1 is LGHNA, CDR2 YSLEER. This CDR3 region has 14 residues. Trimming shortened V by 0 bases and J by 7 bases, and 10 bases separated the two germline ends. The CDR3 reads CASSQDTVLNEQFF. The CDR3 nucleotides are TGCGCCAGCAGCCAAGATACAGTCTTGAATGAGCAGTTCTTC.

CDR3 nucleotide sequence: TGTGCCAGTAGTCCAGGGTCACGTTATGAAGCTTTCTTT. Encoded protein: CASSPGSRYEAFF. The chain carries TRBV19 and TRBJ1-1; possibly TRBD1 for D (5 bases). The CDR3 is 13 amino acids. Trimming removed 5 bases from V and 7 bases from J, with 14 bases in between. CDR1 and CDR2 (germline): LNHDA, SQIVND (reference sequence).

The chain joins TRBV14 to TRBJ2-5; 8 bases agree with TRBD2. The V gene's germline CDR1 is SGHDN and CDR2 FVKESK. The CDR3 totals 15 residues. V lost 2 bases to trimming and J lost 4 bases; unmatched junction nucleotides: 6. CDR3 amino acids: CASSQPGLAIETQYF. CDR3 nucleotide sequence: TGTGCCAGCAGCCAACCCGGACTAGCCATAGAGACCCAGTACTTC.

The genes are TRBV4-2 and TRBJ2-7, with TRBD1 matching over 8 bases. The CDR3 covers 17 residues. J lost 3 bases, V lost 5 bases, and 15 bases had no gene match. The germline V gene encodes CDR1 LGHNA and CDR2 YNFKEQ. The CDR3 sequence: CASSMTGDSTAGYEQYF. CDR3 nucleotides: TGTGCCAGCAGCATGACAGGGGACTCGACGGCGGGCTACGAGCAGTACTTC.

This chain joins TRBV2 and TRBJ1-2; D is unclear. The germline V and J ends were trimmed by 2 bases and 1 base, with 8 bases remaining between them. The CDR3 has 14 amino acids. The V gene's germline CDR1 is SNHLY and CDR2 FYNNEI. CDR3 sequence: CASSEQRHNYGYTF. The CDR3 nucleotides are TGTGCCAGCAGTGAACAGAGGCATAACTATGGCTACACCTTC.

The J gene is TRBJ1-5, the V gene TRBV9, with D tentatively TRBD1 (5 bases). The CDR3 is made up of 14 amino acids. Germline CDR1 and CDR2: SGDLS and YYNGEE. Trimming took off 3 bases at V and 9 bases at J, with 16 bases between the two ends. CDR3 bases: TGTGCCAGCAGCGCCAGATTTCAGGGAGGGCCCCAGCATTTT. Encoded protein: CASSARFQGGPQHF.

This clone appeared a single time. The chain links TRBV27 to TRBJ1-2; D perhaps matches TRBD1 (6 bases). Germline V CDR1 and CDR2: MNHEY, SMNVEV (reference sequence). The CDR3 is 16 residues long. V dropped 0 bases and J dropped 4 bases, with 15 bases sitting between them. CDR3 protein: CASSLSVRGASYGYTF. In DNA, the CDR3 is TGTGCCAGCAGTTTATCGGTACGGGGGGCGAGCTATGGCTACACCTTC.

The rearrangement uses TRBV5-4 and TRBJ2-3, with D uncertain. The CDR3 loop spans 12 amino acids. Germline V CDR1 and CDR2: SGHNT, YYREEE (reference sequence). The V end lost 4 bases, the J end lost 6 bases, and 9 bases lay between the germline ends. CDR3 in DNA: TGTGCCAGCAGCCTGCCGCGTGATACGCAGTATTTT. Its translation: CASSLPRDTQYF. The variable domain in full, with the rest retrieved from reference TRBV5-4 and TRBJ2-3, is ETGVTQSPTHLIKTRGQQVTLRCSSQSGHNTVSWYQQALGQGPQFIFQYYREEENGRGNFPPRFSGLQFPNYSSELNVNALELDDSALYLCASSLPRDTQYFGPGTRLTVL.

The chain has TRBV23-1 and TRBJ1-4; TRBD1 matches at 8 bases. TRBV23-1 is treated as an ORF (open reading frame) with a function not yet certain. The CDR3 is made up of 12 amino acids. Trimming removed 10 bases from V and 5 bases from J; junction bases left unmatched: 3. The CDR3: CATGTGNEKLFF. CDR3 sequence (DNA): TGCGCCACAGGGACAGGAAATGAAAAACTGTTTTTT.

CDR3 coding DNA: TGTGCCAGCAGTTTCGGGACTGGGAAAATAAGCTATGGCTACACCTTC. Residues: CASSFGTGKISYGYTF. The V gene is TRBV28, the J gene TRBJ1-2; weak D call: TRBD1 (5 bases). CDR3 size: 16 residues. V gave up 3 bases and J gave up 4 bases, with 18 bases separating them. From germline, CDR1 is MDHEN and CDR2 SYDVKM.

The CDR3: CASSPTGGPKGDTQYF. In DNA form, the CDR3 reads TGTGCCAGCAGCCCCACGGGGGGGCCCAAGGGAGATACGCAGTATTTT. The chain uses TRBV13 and TRBJ2-3, with 8 bases lining up with TRBD2. V lost 5 bases, J lost 5 bases, and 12 bases stayed unmatched. This CDR3 contains 16 residues. CDR1 is PRHDT, CDR2 FYEKMQ, per germline (reference sequence).

The V and J genes are TRBV4-3 and TRBJ2-7, with TRBD2 identical over 8 bases. The germline V gene encodes CDR1 LGHNA and CDR2 YSLEER. The CDR3 runs to 16 residues. J was trimmed by 4 bases and V by 2 bases; bases with no gene match: 10. CDR3 loop: CASSQSAASGSYEQYF. Written as DNA, the CDR3 is TGCGCCAGCAGCCAAAGCGCGGCTAGCGGGTCTTACGAGCAGTACTTC.